This T cell receptor (beta chain) was obtained from a study of OX40 agonist ivuxolimab in advanced cancers. Study-wide context: Dosing consisted of intravenous ivuxolimab at 0.01 to 10 mg/kg every 2 weeks. Partial responses were achieved by three patients, one with hepatocellular carcinoma and two with cutaneous melanoma. A history of anti-PD-1, anti-PD-L1 or anti-CTLA-4 therapy was acceptable, and approximately 40% had some.

This clone showed up just once. Its antigen is not identified. General study points: Circulating CD4+ and CD8+ T cells showed clonal expansion by week 6 at 0.1 to 3.0 mg/kg.

Profiling relied on immunoSEQ multiplex PCR, and the TCRdb table lists in-frame clones only, not all of them. Here the sample spans over 55,000 clones, roughly 90% being singletons. Sequenced material: CD4+ or CD8+ T cells sorted from blood, taken in a trial of the OX40 agonist ivuxolimab. The clonotype was recovered from an adult with an advanced solid tumor such as melanoma, head and neck, liver or kidney cancer.

Here the CDR3 DNA reads TGTGCCAGCAGTCCTCGATCCTATAATTCACCCCTCCACTTT. It encodes CASSPRSYNSPLHF. The chain recombines TRBV28 with TRBJ1-6; D gene unclear. The germline V gene has CDR1 MDHEN and CDR2 SYDVKM. V was clipped by 5 bases and J by 1 base, with 6 bases between them. The CDR3 runs 14 residues.